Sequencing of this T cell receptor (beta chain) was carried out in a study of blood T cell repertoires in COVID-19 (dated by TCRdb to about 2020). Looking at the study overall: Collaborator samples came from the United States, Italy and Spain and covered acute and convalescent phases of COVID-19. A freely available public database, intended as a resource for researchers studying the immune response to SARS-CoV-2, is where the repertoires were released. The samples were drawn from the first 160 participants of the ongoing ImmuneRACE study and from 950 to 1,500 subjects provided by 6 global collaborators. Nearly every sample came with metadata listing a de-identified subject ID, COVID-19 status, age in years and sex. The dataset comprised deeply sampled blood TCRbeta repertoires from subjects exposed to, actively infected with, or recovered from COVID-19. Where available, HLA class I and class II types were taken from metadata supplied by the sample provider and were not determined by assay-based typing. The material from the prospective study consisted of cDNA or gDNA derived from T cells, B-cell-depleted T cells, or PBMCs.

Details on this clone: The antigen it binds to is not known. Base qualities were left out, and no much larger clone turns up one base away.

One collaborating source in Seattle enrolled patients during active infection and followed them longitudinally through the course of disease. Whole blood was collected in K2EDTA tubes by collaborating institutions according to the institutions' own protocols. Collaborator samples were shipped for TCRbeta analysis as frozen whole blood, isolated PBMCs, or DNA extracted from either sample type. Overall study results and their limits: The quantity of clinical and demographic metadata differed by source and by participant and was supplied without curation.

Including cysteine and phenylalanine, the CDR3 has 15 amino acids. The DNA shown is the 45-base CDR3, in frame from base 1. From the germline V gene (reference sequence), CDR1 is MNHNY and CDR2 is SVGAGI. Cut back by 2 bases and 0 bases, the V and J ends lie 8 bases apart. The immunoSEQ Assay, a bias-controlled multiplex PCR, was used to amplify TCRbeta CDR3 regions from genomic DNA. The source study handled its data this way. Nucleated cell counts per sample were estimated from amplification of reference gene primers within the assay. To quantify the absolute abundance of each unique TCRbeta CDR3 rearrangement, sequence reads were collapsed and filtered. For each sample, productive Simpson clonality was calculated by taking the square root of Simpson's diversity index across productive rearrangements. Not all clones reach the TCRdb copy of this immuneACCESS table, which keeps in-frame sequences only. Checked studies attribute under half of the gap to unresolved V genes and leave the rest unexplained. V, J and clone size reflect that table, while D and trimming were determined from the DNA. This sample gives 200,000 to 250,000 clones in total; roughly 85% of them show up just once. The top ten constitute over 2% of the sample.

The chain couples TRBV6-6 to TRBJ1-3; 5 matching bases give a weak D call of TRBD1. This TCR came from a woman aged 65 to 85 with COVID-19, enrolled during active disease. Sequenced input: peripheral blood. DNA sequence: TGTGCCAGCAGTTACGACAGTTACTCTGGAAACACCATATATTTT. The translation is CASSYDSYSGNTIYF.